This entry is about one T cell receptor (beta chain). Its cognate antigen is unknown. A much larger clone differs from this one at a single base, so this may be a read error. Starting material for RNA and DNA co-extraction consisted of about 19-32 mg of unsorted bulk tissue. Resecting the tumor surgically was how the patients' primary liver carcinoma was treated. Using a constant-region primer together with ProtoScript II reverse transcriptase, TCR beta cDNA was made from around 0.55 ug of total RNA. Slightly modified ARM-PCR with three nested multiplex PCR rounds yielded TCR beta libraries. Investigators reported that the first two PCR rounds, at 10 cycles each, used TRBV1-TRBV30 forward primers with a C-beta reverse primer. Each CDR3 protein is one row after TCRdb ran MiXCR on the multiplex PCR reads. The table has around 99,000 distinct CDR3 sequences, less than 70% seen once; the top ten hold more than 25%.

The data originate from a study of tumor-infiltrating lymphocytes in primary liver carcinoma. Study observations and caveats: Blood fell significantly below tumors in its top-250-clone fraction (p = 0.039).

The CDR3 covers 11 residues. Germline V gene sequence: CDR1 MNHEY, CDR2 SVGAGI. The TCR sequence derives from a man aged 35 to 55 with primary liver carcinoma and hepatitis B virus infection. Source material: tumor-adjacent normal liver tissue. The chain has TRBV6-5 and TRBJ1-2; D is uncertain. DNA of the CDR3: TGTGCCAGCAGTGGCCTGCGGCCCCAAGCCTTC. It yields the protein CASSGLRPQAF.